Below, 4 T cell receptor beta chains from the same sample are listed, as sequenced in a study of OX40 agonist ivuxolimab in advanced cancers. Only in-frame clones appear in the TCRdb table, and some are missing; sequencing was by immunoSEQ multiplex PCR. The sample contains about 38,000 clones, around 83% of which appear only once. Specimen: CD4+ or CD8+ T cells sorted from blood, collected in a trial of the OX40 agonist ivuxolimab. The receptor set was obtained from an adult with an advanced solid tumor such as melanoma, head and neck, liver or kidney cancer.

This clone was recorded a few times. The CDR3 DNA follows: TGTGCCAGTAGTAAGGGGGCTGGTAATTCACCCCTCCACTTT. It translates to CASSKGAGNSPLHF. The J gene is TRBJ1-6, the V gene TRBV19, with TRBD1 identical over 7 bases. The length of the CDR3 is 14 residues. The germline gives CDR1 LNHDA, CDR2 SQIVND (reference sequence). The J segment lost 6 bases and the V segment lost 4 bases, leaving 3 bases of the junction unmatched.

The chain's CDR3 is CASSPNREETQYF. The CDR3 DNA sequence: TGTGCCAGCTCACCAAACAGGGAGGAGACCCAGTACTTC. The V call is TRBV18, the J call TRBJ2-5; perhaps TRBD1 as D (6 bases). Germline CDR1 is KGHSH and CDR2 is LQKENI. The CDR3 is 13 amino acids. V was clipped by 2 bases and J by 5 bases, with 9 bases between them.

V gene TRBV15 combines with J gene TRBJ1-6; D is perhaps TRBD1 (5 bases). Germline V gives CDR1 LNHNV, CDR2 YYDKDF (reference sequence). Trimming took off 0 bases at V and 9 bases at J, with 15 bases between the two ends. The CDR3 length is 16 residues. The CDR3 loop is CATSREGTRGGSPLHF. Written as DNA, the CDR3 is TGTGCCACCAGCAGAGAGGGGACCCGGGGTGGTTCACCCCTCCACTTT.

V and J are TRBV5-5 and TRBJ1-1; D possibly corresponds to TRBD1 (5 bases). The germline V gene has CDR1 SGHKS and CDR2 YYEKEE (reference sequence). Between the trimmed V and J ends, which lost 7 bases and 1 base, there was a span of 14 bases. The CDR3 has 14 amino acids. This CDR3 reads CASFRGAENTEAFF. CDR3 nucleotide sequence: TGTGCCAGCTTCCGGGGCGCGGAGAACACTGAAGCTTTCTTT.